These 24 T cell receptor beta chains were sequenced from one sample in a study of cytomegalovirus exposure and HLA in healthy donors. Clones were sequenced by immunoSEQ multiplex PCR, and TCRdb holds only the in-frame ones, with some missing. The repertoire holds 250,000 to 300,000 clones, 80% to 90% seen once, with less than 1.2% in the top ten. The sequenced sample consisted of PBMCs. The receptors stem from a woman between 18 and 30 years old in good health and CMV-seronegative.

This chain connects TRBV28 to TRBJ1-1; 9 bases align to TRBD1. Germline values: CDR1 MDHEN, CDR2 SYDVKM. This CDR3 region has 15 residues. Germline trimming cut 3 bases from V and 5 bases from J; bases unmatched to any gene: 7. Written as DNA, the CDR3 is TGTGCCAGCAGTTTTTTCGAAGGACAGGGGACTGAAGCTTTCTTT. Amino acid sequence: CASSFFEGQGTEAFF.

The chain employs TRBV27 and TRBJ2-7, with D maybe TRBD2 (6 bases). Germline CDR1 is MNHEY and CDR2 is SMNVEV (reference sequence). The CDR3 totals 14 residues. Trimming shortened V by 6 bases and J by 2 bases, and 14 bases separated the two germline ends. The DNA of the CDR3 is TGTGCCAGCAGCCTCCGGGACTGGGCCTACGAGCAGTACTTC. Translated, it gives CASSLRDWAYEQYF.

This sequence joins TRBV10-3 and TRBJ1-1; TRBD1 matches 11 bases. The CDR3 has 14 amino acids. CDR1 and CDR2 (germline): ENHRY, SYGVKD. Trimming at V came to 7 bases and at J to 4 bases, leaving 5 bases not matched to a gene. The chain's CDR3 is CAITSGTGGTEAFF. The CDR3 DNA reads TGTGCCATCACCTCCGGGACAGGGGGCACTGAAGCTTTCTTT.

In its sample, this clone was seen a few times. This chain connects TRBV18 to TRBJ2-5; 8 bases are shared with TRBD2. CDR1 is KGHSH, CDR2 LQKENI, per germline. The CDR3 sequence is 16 residues long. The V gene end was trimmed by 1 base and the J gene end by 4 bases; junction bases not matched to a gene: 8. CDR3 sequence reads: CASSPLAGLSVETQYF. Written as DNA, the CDR3 is TGTGCCAGCTCACCACTAGCGGGGTTATCGGTAGAGACCCAGTACTTC.

The V and J genes are TRBV7-9 and TRBJ2-7; a weak D match, TRBD2 (5 bases). V dropped 0 bases and J dropped 3 bases, with 9 bases sitting between them. This CDR3 contains 14 residues. CDR1 is SEHNR, CDR2 FQNEAQ, per germline (reference sequence). CDR3 DNA sequence: TGTGCCAGCAGCTTAGCTGTCCGGGACTACGAGCAGTACTTC. Encoded protein: CASSLAVRDYEQYF.

The chain has TRBV12-2 and TRBJ2-7; whether TRBD2, the table's D call, matches the DNA was not checked. TRBV12-2 is given as a pseudogene. The CDR3 runs 16 residues. CDR3 protein: CASRLLAGIRVYEQYF. Written as DNA, the CDR3 is TGTGCAAGTCGCTTACTAGCGGGAATTCGGGTCTACGAGCAGTACTTC.

The count of this clone is one. The chain joins TRBV7-9 to TRBJ2-7, with D tentatively TRBD2 (5 bases). Germline-derived CDR1 and CDR2 are SEHNR and FQNEAQ (reference sequence). Trimming cost V 2 bases and J 10 bases, with 15 bases left between them. The CDR3 totals 13 residues. The CDR3 region has the DNA TGTGCCAGCAGCTTATCTCTACTAGAAACTCAGTACTTC. Protein product: CASSLSLLETQYF.

V and J are TRBV4-3 and TRBJ1-2, with D uncertain. The CDR3 runs to 15 residues. The V end was cut by 2 bases, the J end by 7 bases, with 17 bases between. Germline V gene data show CDR1 as LGHNA and CDR2 as YSLEER. CDR3 sequence (DNA): TGCGCCAGCAGCCAACTTGGTGCGGGCGCCGGTGGCTACACCTTC. The encoded protein is CASSQLGAGAGGYTF.

This chain links TRBV29-1 with TRBJ1-1; 10 bases fit TRBD1. With 6 bases clipped from V and 1 base from J, the junction kept 2 bases outside the gene matches. The CDR3 extends over 13 amino acids. Germline V gene data show CDR1 as SQVTM and CDR2 as ANQGSEA. DNA for the CDR3: TGCAGCGTGCGGACAGGGGGGAACACTGAAGCTTTCTTT. Residues: CSVRTGGNTEAFF.

The V gene is TRBV2, the J gene TRBJ1-4; D remains ambiguous. The CDR3 runs 12 residues. Germline V gene data show CDR1 as SNHLY and CDR2 as FYNNEI. V lost 7 bases and J lost 4, with 7 bases in between. The CDR3 reads CASTEHNEKLFF. The CDR3 DNA is TGTGCCAGCACGGAGCATAATGAAAAACTGTTTTTT.

The V call is TRBV19, the J call TRBJ2-5, with 8 bases lining up with TRBD2. The CDR3 is 13 amino acids. CDR1 is LNHDA, CDR2 SQIVND, per germline (reference sequence). Trimming cost V 6 bases and J 5 bases; bases outside gene matches: 5. The DNA for the CDR3 is TGTGCCAGTAGCCTAGCGGGTAGGGAGACCCAGTACTTC. As protein: CASSLAGRETQYF.

The genes are TRBV11-2 and TRBJ2-1; D not certain. Trimming removed 6 bases from V and 1 base from J, with 13 bases in between. CDR3 length: 15 amino acids. CDR1 is SGHAT and CDR2 is FQNNGV in the germline V gene. The DNA for the CDR3 is TGTGCCAGCAGGTATGAGGCGGAATCCTACAATGAGCAGTTCTTC. Its protein is CASRYEAESYNEQFF.

As DNA, the CDR3 is TGCGCCAGCAGCTTGGACACAGGTGGAAGTCATCAGCCCCAGCATTTT. Residues: CASSLDTGGSHQPQHF. The chain recombines TRBV5-1 with TRBJ1-5; tentative D call: TRBD1 (5 bases). Germline V gene lookup returns CDR1 SGHRS and CDR2 YFSETQ. The CDR3 has 16 residues. Trimming removed 0 bases at V and 5 bases at J, with 15 bases between.

With regard to this clone: At one of its ends the junction is not consistent with the germline gene, which may arise from a read error. The chain recombines TRBV5-6 with TRBJ1-1, with D unclear. The germline V gene encodes CDR1 SGHDT and CDR2 YYEEEE. This CDR3 comprises 12 residues. The CDR3 loop reads CASNLDRSALLF. In DNA, the CDR3 is TGTGCCAGCAACCTAGACCGATCGGCTCTCCTCTTT. The entire variable domain, with the rest obtained from reference TRBV5-6 and TRBJ1-1, is as follows: DAGVTQSPTHLIKTRGQQVTLRCSPKSGHDTVSWYQQALGQGPQFIFQYYEEEERQRGNFPDRFSGHQFPNYSSELNVNALLLGDSALYLCASNLDRSALLFGQGTRLTVV.

This clone was observed a single time. The chain employs TRBV19 and TRBJ1-4, with D uncertain. The CDR3 runs to 15 residues. CDR1 is LNHDA and CDR2 is SQIVND in the germline V gene (reference sequence). Trimming took 1 base from V and 0 from J, leaving 6 bases between them. The CDR3 reads CASSIGPATNEKLFF. CDR3 bases: TGTGCCAGTAGTATAGGCCCGGCAACTAATGAAAAACTGTTTTTT.

V and J are TRBV11-2 and TRBJ2-1, with no clear D. This CDR3 is 12 amino acids long. V was shortened by 7 bases and J by 6 bases, with 10 bases between the two germline ends. The germline V gene encodes CDR1 SGHAT and CDR2 FQNNGV. The CDR3 nucleotides read TGTGCCAGCACCCTCACAGCCAATGAGCAGTTCTTC. Protein product: CASTLTANEQFF. Full variable domain (rest looked up from reference TRBV11-2 and TRBJ2-1): EAGVAQSPRYKIIEKRQSVAFWCNPISGHATLYWYQQILGQGPKLLIQFQNNGVVDDSQLPKDRFSAERLKGVDSTLKIQPAKLEDSAVYLCASTLTANEQFFGPGTRLTVL.

This clone was seen a single time. CDR3 coding DNA: TGCGCCAGCAGATTTACTGGCCCGGGAGCGTACAATGAGCAGTTCTTC. Protein sequence: CASRFTGPGAYNEQFF. The V and J genes are TRBV5-1 and TRBJ2-1; weak D call: TRBD2 (6 bases). V was clipped by 5 bases and J by 4 bases, with 19 bases between them. Germline loops: CDR1 SGHRS, CDR2 YFSETQ. CDR3 length: 16 residues.

The chain has TRBV5-4 and TRBJ2-7; 11 bases map to TRBD2. The CDR3 extends over 17 amino acids. V lost 5 bases and J lost 0; bases outside the gene matches: 10. Germline V CDR1 and CDR2: SGHNT, YYREEE (reference sequence). The CDR3 DNA reads TGTGCCAGCAGTCGGGGACTAGCGGATATATCCTCCTACGAGCAGTACTTC. It translates to CASSRGLADISSYEQYF. The full variable domain, with the rest looked up from reference TRBV5-4 and TRBJ2-7, is ETGVTQSPTHLIKTRGQQVTLRCSSQSGHNTVSWYQQALGQGPQFIFQYYREEENGRGNFPPRFSGLQFPNYSSELNVNALELDDSALYLCASSRGLADISSYEQYFGPGTRLTVT.

This clone was detected once. The chain carries TRBV5-6 and TRBJ2-3, with TRBD1 as a possible D gene (5 bases). The CDR3 has 14 amino acids. The germline V gene encodes CDR1 SGHDT and CDR2 YYEEEE. V gave up 2 bases and J gave up 4 bases, with 11 bases separating them. The CDR3, as DNA: TGTGCCAGCAGCTTAATAGGGGCCGCAGATACGCAGTATTTT. Its translation: CASSLIGAADTQYF.

The gene calls are TRBV4-3 and TRBJ2-2; no clear D gene. Per the germline V gene, CDR1 is LGHNA and CDR2 is YSLEER. This CDR3 contains 15 residues. V dropped 0 bases and J dropped 1 base, with 6 bases sitting between them. The CDR3 sequence is CASSQELGNTGELFF. In nucleotides, the CDR3 is TGCGCCAGCAGCCAAGAGCTAGGGAACACCGGGGAGCTGTTTTTT.

CDR3 sequence reads: CASSLGQFTDTQYF. Written as DNA, the CDR3 is TGCGCCAGCAGCTTGGGACAGTTCACAGATACGCAGTATTTT. The chain employs TRBV5-1 and TRBJ2-3, with a weak D call TRBD1 (5 bases). This CDR3 has 14 residues. V lost 0 bases to trimming and J lost 2 bases, with 7 bases between them. Germline loops: CDR1 SGHRS, CDR2 YFSETQ.

V and J are TRBV7-2 and TRBJ2-1, with D perhaps TRBD2 (5 bases). Looked up from germline, CDR1 is SGHTA and CDR2 is FQGNSA. The CDR3 consists of 15 residues. V lost 1 base, J lost 6 bases, and 13 bases lay in between. The CDR3 bases are TGTGCCAGCAGCTTAGTTGGCGGAGGACTCAATGAGCAGTTCTTC. Encoded protein: CASSLVGGGLNEQFF.

The genes are TRBV7-3 and TRBJ1-2; D might be TRBD1 (6 bases). This CDR3 is 13 amino acids long. CDR1 and CDR2 from the germline V gene are SGHTA and FQGTGA. V gave up 5 bases and J gave up 2 bases, with 9 bases separating them. In DNA form, the CDR3 reads TGTGCCAGCAGCCTCGGACAGAACTATGGCTACACCTTC. Translating gives CASSLGQNYGYTF.

J is TRBJ2-7 and V is TRBV7-9; 7 bases line up with TRBD1. V dropped 5 bases and J dropped 4; count of bases not matched to a gene: 5. Germline V gives CDR1 SEHNR, CDR2 FQNEAQ (reference sequence). There are 13 residues in the CDR3. The CDR3, as DNA: TGTGCCAGCAGCGATGACAGGGAGTACGAGCAGTACTTC. Translation: CASSDDREYEQYF.